This T cell receptor (beta chain) derives from a study of blood T cell repertoires in COVID-19 (dated by TCRdb to the early 2020s). With respect to the entire study: Collaborator samples came from the United States, Italy and Spain and covered acute and convalescent phases of COVID-19. The material from the prospective study consisted of cDNA or gDNA derived from T cells, B-cell-depleted T cells, or PBMCs. The dataset comprised deeply sampled blood TCRbeta repertoires from subjects exposed to, actively infected with, or recovered from COVID-19. The repertoires were released in a freely available public database intended as a resource for research on the immune response to SARS-CoV-2. Samples came from the ongoing ImmuneRACE study (first 160 participants) plus 1,254 subjects from 6 global collaborators. The sample metadata nearly always contained a de-identified subject ID, COVID-19 status, age in years and sex. Where available, HLA class I and class II types were taken from metadata supplied by the sample provider and were not determined by assay-based typing.

Participants in the prospective study were enrolled through a virtual design, were aged roughly 18 to 100 years, and lived in roughly 24 United States geographic areas. In the prospective study, cohorts were assigned on the basis of participant-reported clinical history obtained from a screening survey and a study questionnaire. Exposed participants had been in contact with someone with a PCR-confirmed or clinician-diagnosed COVID-19 case within 2 weeks of study entry. In the prospective study, mobile phlebotomists collected whole blood, serum and a nasopharyngeal or oropharyngeal swab from each participant. Additional blood draws and questionnaires over an approximately 2-month period could optionally be provided by prospective study participants. Before DNA extraction, blood samples from the prospective study were shipped at room temperature or frozen. TCRbeta CDR3 regions were amplified from genomic DNA by means of the immunoSEQ Assay, a bias-controlled multiplex PCR. The study's own analysis went as follows. Nucleated cell counts per sample were estimated from amplification of reference gene primers within the assay. To quantify the absolute abundance of each unique TCRbeta CDR3 rearrangement, sequence reads were collapsed and filtered. Productive Simpson clonality was computed per sample as the square root of Simpson's diversity index over productive rearrangements. TCRdb stores this immuneACCESS table with in-frame sequences only. Part of the clones is absent; in the studies checked, under half of the shortfall reflects unresolved V genes, and no reason is known for the rest. D and trimming were read from the DNA, whereas the V and J calls and clone size are those reported in that table. Within this sample are about 220,000 clones, with about four fifths of them counted one time only. The ten largest make up around 4.6% of the sample.

Details on this clone: The target of this receptor is not known. The record has no base qualities; no much larger clone is one base away.

General findings and caveats noted by the study authors: The quantity of clinical and demographic metadata differed by source and by participant and was supplied without curation.

Based on the germline V gene, the CDR1 and CDR2 sequences are MDHEN and SYDVKM. Deletion took 5 bases off V and 2 bases off J, with a span of 11 bases between the germline ends. The CDR3 numbers 14 residues from cysteine through phenylalanine. Kept here is only the CDR3 DNA, which spans 42 bases and is read in frame from base 1. The material sequenced was PBMCs or T cells enriched from blood (not recorded which). The origin of this receptor is a woman in her 50s who had been exposed to COVID-19. This chain joins TRBV28 to TRBJ2-3, with TRBD2 as a weak D call on 6 bases. The CDR3 here reads CASSLPGLTDTQYF. DNA sequence: TGTGCCAGCAGTCTCCCGGGACTCACAGATACGCAGTATTTT. Supplemented by the reference TRBV28 and TRBJ2-3 proteins around the CDR3, the complete variable domain is DVKVTQSSRYLVKRTGEKVFLECVQDMDHENMFWYRQDPGLGLRLIYFSYDVKMKEKGDIPEGYSVSREKKERFSLILESASTNQTSMYLCASSLPGLTDTQYFGPGTRLTVL.